These 28 T cell receptor beta chains originate from one sample sequenced in a study of T cell responses to AZD1222 COVID-19 vaccine. Sequencing used immunoSEQ multiplex PCR; TCRdb keeps in-frame clones, though not all of them. The sample includes about 140,000 clones, around 90% of them seen just once. Specimen: peripheral blood, collected 28 days after the second AZD1222 dose. The receptors originated from an adult who received the AZD1222 COVID-19 vaccine.

This chain joins TRBV3-1 (or the pseudogene TRBV3-2) and TRBJ2-3; 8 nucleotides agree with TRBD2. Germline-derived CDR1 and CDR2 are LGHDT and YNNKEL (reference sequence). Unmatched junction bases numbered 11, after V lost 6 bases and J lost 3 bases. The CDR3 length is 16 residues. The CDR3 protein is CASSSGLARGTDTQYF. CDR3 in DNA: TGTGCCAGCAGTTCCGGACTAGCTCGGGGGACAGATACGCAGTATTTT.

The chain joins TRBV18 to TRBJ1-6; 7 nucleotides match TRBD1. V shed 3 bases, J shed 9 bases, and the junction held 8 bases outside the gene matches. The CDR3 consists of 15 residues. Germline CDR1 KGHSH, CDR2 LQKENI. CDR3 sequence reads: CASSPEDRLVSPLHF. CDR3 in DNA: TGTGCCAGCTCACCGGAGGACAGGTTGGTTTCACCCCTCCACTTT.

Points on this clone: One end of the junction varies from germline; a read error may be responsible. The chain combines TRBV2 with TRBJ2-3; D ambiguous. The CDR3 runs to 14 residues. Germline CDR1 reads SNHLY; CDR2 reads FYNNEI. The chain's CDR3 is CASKKATNTDMQYF. DNA of the CDR3: TGTGCCAGCAAAAAGGCAACTAACACAGATATGCAGTATTTT. Combining the CDR3 with reference TRBV2 and TRBJ2-3 gives the whole variable domain EPEVTQTPSHQVTQMGQEVILRCVPISNHLYFYWYRQILGQKVEFLVSFYNNEISEKSEIFDDQFSVERPDGSNFTLKIRSTKLEDSAMYFCASKKATNTDMQYFGPGTRLTVL.

This chain links TRBV11-1 with TRBJ1-3; D call uncertain. In germline, CDR1 is SGHAT, CDR2 FQDESV (reference sequence). CDR3 length equals 15 residues. With 2 bases removed from V and 1 base from J, the gap between germline ends came to 9 bases. CDR3 loop: CASSLLLGSGNTIYF. DNA for the CDR3: TGTGCCAGCAGCTTACTTCTGGGATCTGGAAACACCATATATTTT.

This clone is a singleton in its sample. This chain joins TRBV2 and TRBJ1-6; D gene ambiguous. Per the germline V gene, CDR1 is SNHLY and CDR2 is FYNNEI. The germline V and J ends were trimmed by 4 bases and 7 bases, with 11 bases remaining between them. The CDR3 contains 14 residues. CDR3 amino acids: CASSAENSNSPLHF. The CDR3 nucleotides read TGTGCCAGCAGTGCTGAGAATTCGAATTCACCCCTCCACTTT.

This sequence joins TRBV19 and TRBJ1-1; 10 bases line up with TRBD1. The CDR3 sequence is 14 residues long. Per the germline V gene, CDR1 is LNHDA and CDR2 is SQIVND (reference sequence). Written as DNA, the CDR3 is TGTGCAAGCCTCGACAGGGGGCGCGGGACTGAAGCTTTCTTT. It translates to CASLDRGRGTEAFF.

V gene TRBV28 combines with J gene TRBJ1-4; 7 positions match TRBD1. This CDR3 spans 15 amino acids. From germline, CDR1 is MDHEN and CDR2 SYDVKM. J gave up 8 bases and V 4 bases, and 10 bases lay outside the gene matches. CDR3 region: CASSSPQGEGEKLFF. CDR3 DNA sequence: TGTGCCAGCAGTTCCCCCCAGGGGGAGGGCGAAAAACTGTTTTTT. Combining the CDR3 with reference TRBV28 and TRBJ1-4 gives the whole variable domain DVKVTQSSRYLVKRTGEKVFLECVQDMDHENMFWYRQDPGLGLRLIYFSYDVKMKEKGDIPEGYSVSREKKERFSLILESASTNQTSMYLCASSSPQGEGEKLFFGSGTQLSVL.

V gene TRBV5-1 combines with J gene TRBJ2-7, with 9 bases matching TRBD1. After removal of 4 bases from V and 2 bases from J, the junction contained 4 bases not matched to a gene. The CDR3 has 14 residues. Germline values: CDR1 SGHRS, CDR2 YFSETQ. The CDR3 bases are TGCGCCAGCAGCCGGACAGGGGATACCTACGAGCAGTACTTC. Its translation: CASSRTGDTYEQYF.

In nucleotides, the CDR3 is TGTGCCAGCAGTTACTCCAGGGCTAGCGGGACCTACGAGCAGTACTTC. Protein sequence: CASSYSRASGTYEQYF. The rearrangement links TRBV6-5 to TRBJ2-7; 9 bases align to TRBD2. Unmatched junction bases numbered 5, after V lost 0 bases and J lost 2 bases. Germline CDR1 MNHEY, CDR2 SVGAGI. The CDR3 loop spans 16 amino acids.

V and J are TRBV5-6 and TRBJ1-4; D may be TRBD1 (5 bases). Germline V gives CDR1 SGHDT, CDR2 YYEEEE. The V end lost 0 bases, the J end lost 3 bases, and 9 bases lay between the germline ends. The length of the CDR3 is 15 residues. Here the CDR3 reads CASSLVGGPNEKLFF. The CDR3 DNA reads TGTGCCAGCAGCTTGGTGGGGGGTCCTAATGAAAAACTGTTTTTT.

The chain couples TRBV3-1 (or the pseudogene TRBV3-2) to TRBJ1-4, with 8 bases aligning to TRBD1. CDR1 is LGHDT, CDR2 YNNKEL, per germline (reference sequence). The trim removed 4 bases at V and 7 bases at J, leaving 8 bases unmatched. The CDR3 loop spans 15 amino acids. This CDR3 reads CASSPRTGNSEKLFF. The DNA of the CDR3 is TGTGCCAGCAGCCCTAGGACAGGGAATAGTGAAAAACTGTTTTTT.

The chain recombines TRBV6-5 with TRBJ1-4, with TRBD1 matching over 7 bases. The germline CDR1 and CDR2 sequences are MNHEY and SVGAGI. V was pared by 5 bases and J by 3 bases, with 6 bases of the junction left unmatched. CDR3 length: 15 residues. CDR3 amino acids: CASSLEGASNEKLFF. CDR3 DNA sequence: TGTGCCAGCAGTCTAGAGGGGGCATCTAATGAAAAACTGTTTTTT.

The V gene is TRBV4-1, the J gene TRBJ2-1, with 7 bases lining up with TRBD1. This CDR3 has 14 amino acids. Germline assignment: CDR1 MGHRA and CDR2 YSYEKL. The V gene end was trimmed by 2 bases and the J gene end by 4 bases; junction bases not matched to a gene: 2. In nucleotides, the CDR3 is TGCGCCAGCAGCCAACCACAGGGGTACAATGAGCAGTTCTTC. This sequence encodes CASSQPQGYNEQFF.

The chain uses TRBV7-2 and TRBJ2-5, with a possible D match to TRBD1 (6 bases). The CDR3 sequence is 14 residues long. Per germline, CDR1 SGHTA and CDR2 FQGNSA. V lost 4 bases and J 5 bases, leaving 14 bases between the germline ends. CDR3 in DNA: TGTGCCAGCAGCTCTCAGGGGAAGGTGGAGACCCAGTACTTC. It encodes CASSSQGKVETQYF.

The J gene is TRBJ1-2, the V gene TRBV6-5; D uncertain. Trimming removed 0 bases at V and 6 bases at J, with 14 bases between. Germline CDR1 MNHEY, CDR2 SVGAGI. CDR3 size: 15 residues. Here the CDR3 reads CASSYSVSGVHGYTF. CDR3 DNA: TGTGCCAGCAGTTACTCGGTATCTGGGGTCCATGGCTACACCTTC.

This chain joins TRBV28 and TRBJ1-4; maybe TRBD1 (5 bases). CDR1 is MDHEN and CDR2 is SYDVKM in the germline V gene. This CDR3 is 16 amino acids long. Trimming left V 1 base short and J 5 bases short, with 14 bases between. Here the CDR3 reads CASSLSGSYSNEKLFF. The CDR3 DNA is TGTGCCAGCAGTTTATCAGGGTCATATTCCAATGAAAAACTGTTTTTT.

This sequence joins TRBV5-1 and TRBJ1-1; no clear D gene. Germline-derived CDR1 and CDR2 are SGHRS and YFSETQ. The CDR3 totals 13 residues. V was cut by 4 bases and J by 1 base, with 8 bases left in between. CDR3 coding DNA: TGCGCCAGCAGCCGAGAATGGAACACTGAAGCTTTCTTT. This gives the protein CASSREWNTEAFF.

Only a few counts were recorded for this clone. This sequence joins TRBV19 and TRBJ2-5; 15 bases are a match to TRBD2. The CDR3 spans 21 residues. Losses at the gene ends were 5 bases for V and 7 bases for J; bases not matched to a gene: 23. The germline V gene encodes CDR1 LNHDA and CDR2 SQIVND (reference sequence). This CDR3 reads CASSPLPGTSGGRWGSGTQYF. For the CDR3, the DNA is TGTGCCAGTAGTCCCCTCCCCGGGACTAGCGGGGGGCGTTGGGGTTCCGGGACCCAGTACTTC. Based on the CDR3 plus reference TRBV19 and TRBJ2-5, the full variable domain is DGGITQSPKYLFRKEGQNVTLSCEQNLNHDAMYWYRQDPGQGLRLIYYSQIVNDFQKGDIAEGYSVSREKKESFPLTVTSAQKNPTAFYLCASSPLPGTSGGRWGSGTQYFGPGTRLLVL.

V usage is TRBV11-3 and J usage is TRBJ1-6; 7 nucleotides match TRBD1. J was trimmed by 9 bases and V by 0 bases; bases with no gene match: 11. Germline-derived CDR1 and CDR2 are SGHNT and YENEEA. CDR3 size: 17 residues. The CDR3 DNA reads as TGTGCCAGCAGCTTAGAGCCCTTCGAACAGGGGTGTTCACCCCTCCACTTT. It translates to CASSLEPFEQGCSPLHF.

On this clone: The junction departs from the called germline gene at one end, perhaps through a read error. The chain uses TRBV30 and TRBJ2-7; D may correspond to TRBD1 or TRBD2 (6 bases each). CDR3 length: 11 amino acids. The germline gives CDR1 GTSNPN, CDR2 SVGIG (reference sequence). CDR3 DNA: TGTGCCTGGAGTGTAGGGGGGACGAGGAACTTC. As protein: CAWSVGGTRNF.

The rearrangement links TRBV18 to TRBJ2-5, with 9 bases fitting TRBD2. The germline V gene encodes CDR1 KGHSH and CDR2 LQKENI. Trimming at V came to 0 bases and at J to 5 bases, leaving 4 bases not matched to a gene. The CDR3 length is 15 residues. The CDR3 here is CASSPPSGSRETQYF. In nucleotides, the CDR3 is TGTGCCAGCTCACCACCTAGCGGGAGTCGGGAGACCCAGTACTTC.

This rearrangement joins TRBV6-5 to TRBJ1-2; D uncertain. CDR1 and CDR2 from the germline V gene are MNHEY and SVGAGI. The CDR3 runs 15 residues. V was trimmed by 8 bases and J by 0 bases, leaving 16 bases between them. CDR3 in amino acids: CASGKERPANYGYTF. The DNA of the CDR3 is TGTGCCAGCGGCAAAGAGCGGCCAGCTAACTATGGCTACACCTTC.

CDR3 region: CASSYSGRDNSPLHF. In DNA, the CDR3 is TGTGCCAGCAGTTACTCAGGGAGAGATAATTCACCCCTCCACTTT. The V gene is TRBV6-5, the J gene TRBJ1-6, with unresolved D. With 0 bases removed from V and 5 bases from J, the gap between germline ends came to 8 bases. The CDR3 spans 15 residues. The V gene's germline CDR1 is MNHEY and CDR2 SVGAGI.

This chain links TRBV5-6 with TRBJ1-2; 8 nucleotides line up with TRBD1. CDR3 length equals 13 residues. Germline CDR1 reads SGHDT; CDR2 reads YYEEEE. Trimming cost V 4 bases and J 8 bases; bases outside gene matches: 7. CDR3 loop: CASSVDRARGYTF. The CDR3 bases are TGTGCCAGCAGCGTGGACAGGGCGAGGGGCTACACCTTC.

The chain employs TRBV9 and TRBJ2-3; TRBD2 is a possible D gene (5 bases). The V end was cut by 0 bases, the J end by 4 bases, with 18 bases between. CDR1 is SGDLS and CDR2 is YYNGEE in the germline V gene. The CDR3 is made up of 17 amino acids. The DNA of the CDR3 is TGTGCCAGCAGCGTAGCCACGGGTGGTTCCGGGGCAGATACGCAGTATTTT. It yields the protein CASSVATGGSGADTQYF.

This clone was seen only once. The V gene is TRBV25-1, the J gene TRBJ1-4; D is perhaps TRBD1 (5 bases). Germline loops: CDR1 MGHDK, CDR2 SYGVNS. Trimming removed 8 bases from V and 0 bases from J, with 10 bases in between. This CDR3 spans 14 amino acids. The CDR3, as DNA: TGTGCCAGCGGTCTGACAGCAACTAATGAAAAACTGTTTTTT. Translation gives CASGLTATNEKLFF.

This chain joins TRBV5-6 and TRBJ1-4, with D possibly matching TRBD1 (5 bases). The CDR3 consists of 15 residues. Germline V gives CDR1 SGHDT, CDR2 YYEEEE. The V and J ends lost 4 bases and 5 bases respectively, with 15 bases between them. The CDR3 here is CASSPLGGRNEKLFF. CDR3 bases: TGTGCCAGCAGCCCGCTGGGGGGACGGAATGAAAAACTGTTTTTT.

V is TRBV6-5 and J is TRBJ1-4; D call uncertain. CDR3 length equals 15 residues. CDR1 is MNHEY and CDR2 is SVGAGI in the germline V gene. Trimming took off 0 bases at V and 8 bases at J, with 13 bases between the two ends. CDR3 nucleotides: TGTGCCAGCAGTTACTCGTGGTCAGATCCAGAAAAACTGTTTTTT. Its translation: CASSYSWSDPEKLFF.